These T cell receptor beta chains were read from a single sample in a study of post-analysis software for immune sequencing data. TCRdb independently ran MiXCR on the PCR reads; one entry per CDR3 protein. Among roughly 600,000 distinct CDR3 sequences listed, around 44% were seen once. Sequences were obtained from blood. The receptors stem from a girl under 18 with multiple sclerosis. Both conserved end residues are trimmed from each CDR3. Fields, in order: V gene, J gene, CDR3 protein.

v_call: TRBV6-5; j_call: TRBJ2-5; cdr3_aa: ASLKEETQY
v_call: TRBV29-1; j_call: TRBJ1-4; cdr3_aa: SVEGPGTVNEKLF
v_call: TRBV20-1; j_call: TRBJ2-5; cdr3_aa: SALGGTSGGGGQETQY
v_call: TRBV28; j_call: TRBJ1-1; cdr3_aa: ASSASGGDTETF
v_call: TRBV20-1; j_call: TRBJ1-2; cdr3_aa: SARAGRDSFGYT
v_call: TRBV20-1; j_call: NA; cdr3_aa: SAGVLGHEQY
v_call: TRBV7-9; j_call: TRBJ2-5; cdr3_aa: ASSPPGWESQY
v_call: TRBV30; j_call: TRBJ2-7; cdr3_aa: AWRSGGEDEQY
v_call: TRBV4-1; j_call: TRBJ2-7; cdr3_aa: ASSQDELGSYEQY
v_call: TRBV24-1; j_call: TRBJ2-3; cdr3_aa: ATSSGTSMLDTQY
v_call: TRBV3-1; j_call: TRBJ2-5; cdr3_aa: ASSQARVEETQY
v_call: TRBV20-1; j_call: TRBJ2-3; cdr3_aa: SASTQAGTQY
v_call: TRBV9; j_call: TRBJ2-5; cdr3_aa: ASSVTGRQETQY
v_call: TRBV10-3; j_call: TRBJ2-7; cdr3_aa: AILDSGSYEQY
v_call: TRBV4-1; j_call: TRBJ1-4; cdr3_aa: ASSQELTGNEKLF
v_call: TRBV6-5; j_call: TRBJ1-2; cdr3_aa: ASSYSGNYGYT
v_call: TRBV4-1; j_call: TRBJ1-4; cdr3_aa: ASSQDEGAAANEKLF
v_call: TRBV20-1; j_call: TRBJ2-3; cdr3_aa: GARALAWRELPDTQY
v_call: TRBV12-3/TRBV12-4; j_call: TRBJ1-4; cdr3_aa: ASSPDRVGGEKLF
v_call: TRBV7-9; j_call: TRBJ2-1; cdr3_aa: ASSSGLGAHNEQF
v_call: TRBV29-1; j_call: TRBJ1-1; cdr3_aa: SVKGHTEAF